This is a list of T cell receptor beta chains from one sample in a study of cytomegalovirus exposure and HLA in healthy donors. Profiling relied on immunoSEQ multiplex PCR, and the TCRdb table lists in-frame clones only, not all of them. The sample yields 150,000 to 200,000 clones, roughly 76% seen once. The sequenced sample consisted of PBMCs. Every receptor here comes from a human donor in good health. Each CDR3 is given with its conserved first and last residue. D genes are given only for firm matches. Size values are once, few and many counts, or a class for expanded clones, and some rows have none.

J: TRBJ1-2
V: TRBV5-1
size: .
D: .
CDR3: CASSLTGFSDYGYTF
DNA: TGCGCCAGCAGCTTGACAGGGTTTAGCGACTATGGCTACACCTTC

J: TRBJ2-3
V: TRBV15
size: .
D: TRBD1
CDR3: CATSKGGQGAFGTDTQYF
DNA: TGTGCCACCAGCAAGGGGGGACAGGGGGCATTCGGCACAGATACGCAGTATTTT

J: TRBJ1-5
V: TRBV9
size: .
D: TRBD1
CDR3: CASSLNPTGGSNQPQHF
DNA: TGTGCCAGCAGCCTAAATCCGACAGGGGGTAGCAATCAGCCCCAGCATTTT

J: TRBJ1-2
V: TRBV4-3
size: .
D: TRBD1
CDR3: CASSQDQGAGGYTF
DNA: TGCGCCAGCAGCCAAGATCAGGGGGCTGGCGGCTACACCTTC

J: TRBJ1-6
V: TRBV10-3
size: .
D: .
CDR3: CAISETGNSPLHF
DNA: TGTGCCATCAGTGAGACAGGAAATTCACCCCTCCACTTT

J: TRBJ2-3
V: TRBV25-1
size: .
D: TRBD2
CDR3: CASSALAGPPTDTQYF
DNA: TGTGCCAGCAGTGCCTTAGCGGGGCCCCCCACAGATACGCAGTATTTT

J: TRBJ1-5
V: TRBV6-1
size: .
D: TRBD1
CDR3: CASSKTGGTGQPQHF
DNA: TGTGCCAGCAGTAAGACAGGGGGGACGGGGCAGCCCCAGCATTTT

J: TRBJ1-1
V: TRBV6-5
size: .
D: TRBD1
CDR3: CASSYSRGVTEAFF
DNA: TGTGCCAGCAGTTACTCCAGGGGGGTCACTGAAGCTTTCTTT

J: TRBJ1-6
V: TRBV4-3
size: .
D: .
CDR3: CASSQGSGGLSPLHF
DNA: TGCGCCAGCAGCCAAGGGTCGGGGGGCTTGTCACCCCTCCACTTT

J: TRBJ2-5
V: TRBV4-1
size: few
D: .
CDR3: CASSQALNQETQYF
DNA: TGCGCCAGCAGCCAAGCGTTAAACCAAGAGACCCAGTACTTC

J: TRBJ1-2
V: TRBV5-4
size: .
D: TRBD1
CDR3: CASRHRDSDNYGYTF
DNA: TGTGCCAGCAGACATCGGGACAGCGATAACTATGGCTACACCTTC

J: TRBJ1-3
V: TRBV12-5
size: few
D: .
CDR3: CASGPTVSGNTIYF
DNA: TGTGCTAGTGGACCGACAGTCTCTGGAAACACCATATATTTT

J: TRBJ1-4
V: TRBV7-8
size: .
D: .
CDR3: CASSLEPYWLATNEKLFF
DNA: TGTGCCAGCAGCTTAGAACCTTATTGGCTTGCAACTAATGAAAAACTGTTTTTT

J: TRBJ2-7
V: TRBV5-1
size: .
D: TRBD2
CDR3: CASSLGSGGEQYF
DNA: TGCGCCAGCAGCTTAGGGAGCGGGGGTGAGCAGTACTTC

J: TRBJ2-2
V: TRBV7-9
size: .
D: TRBD1
CDR3: CASNSHQRTGIGGELFF
DNA: TGTGCCAGCAACAGTCACCAGAGGACAGGGATAGGCGGGGAGCTGTTTTTT

J: TRBJ1-2
V: TRBV7-9
size: .
D: .
CDR3: CSSSLVLGGYTF
DNA: TGTTCCAGCAGCTTAGTCCTGGGCGGCTACACCTTC

J: TRBJ2-7
V: TRBV7-2
size: .
D: .
CDR3: CASSLGTVFYEQYF
DNA: TGTGCCAGCAGCTTAGGGACAGTCTTCTACGAGCAGTACTTC

J: TRBJ2-7
V: TRBV13
size: .
D: .
CDR3: CASSLGLQGQYF
DNA: TGTGCCAGCAGCTTAGGCCTTCAGGGGCAGTACTTC

J: TRBJ1-5
V: TRBV4-1
size: .
D: TRBD1
CDR3: CASSQESTGTYQPQHF
DNA: TGCGCCAGCAGCCAAGAATCGACAGGGACTTATCAGCCCCAGCATTTT

J: TRBJ2-7
V: TRBV5-4
size: .
D: .
CDR3: CASSSKRVSSYEQYF
DNA: TGTGCCAGCAGCTCGAAACGGGTGAGCTCCTACGAGCAGTACTTC

J: TRBJ2-2
V: TRBV7-2
size: .
D: .
CDR3: CASSRRDTGELFF
DNA: TGTGCCAGCAGCCGACGGGACACCGGGGAGCTGTTTTTT

J: TRBJ1-2
V: TRBV4-2
size: .
D: .
CDR3: CASSPNPGPTGNYGYTF
DNA: TGTGCCAGCAGCCCCAACCCCGGGCCAACAGGGAACTATGGCTACACCTTC